This TCR beta chain was captured by sequencing in a study of regulatory T cells in long-lasting Graves disease. CDR3 regions were amplified by Arm-PCR using iRepertoire HTBI primers to build TCR beta libraries. TCRdb fed the multiplex PCR reads into MiXCR, producing one record per CDR3 protein. This sample has 600,000 to 800,000 distinct CDR3 sequences, with 30% found just once. Trimming cost V 3 bases and J 5 bases; bases outside gene matches: 13. Germline V gives CDR1 MNHGY, CDR2 SVAAGI. The CDR3 runs to 16 residues. This clonotype is a singleton in its sample. The time point denotes: persistent/refractory GD, antithyroid drugs over 5 years with positive TRAb. Construction of the TCR library relied on RNA isolated from PBMCs.

Sequenced material: peripheral blood mononuclear cells (PBMCs), taken when the disease was refractory, from a patient treated with antithyroid drugs. The clonotype was recovered from a female donor with Graves disease. The rearrangement joins TRBV6-9 to TRBJ2-7; 7 bases map to TRBD2. The CDR3 sequence: CASSYPLGGGPHEQYF. The CDR3 DNA is TGTGCCAGCAGTTACCCACTTGGGGGAGGGCCCCACGAGCAGTACTTC.